The present T cell receptor beta chain was sequenced within a study of blood T cell repertoires in COVID-19. Study context: The samples span acute and convalescent COVID-19 from the United States, Italy and Spain. The analysed material was cDNA or gDNA that came from T cells, B-cell-depleted T cells, or PBMCs.

The V gene lost 3 bases and the J gene lost 2 bases, with 12 bases spanning the gap. Germline values: CDR1 KGHSH, CDR2 LQKENI. CDR3 length: 15 residues. Assay: immunoSEQ multiplex PCR; the TCRdb copy retains only in-frame clones and omits some. Of 250,000 to 350,000 clones listed, about four fifths were seen once; the top ten hold more than 1.2%. Patients of the Seattle cohort, enrolled during active infection, were followed longitudinally. The sequence derives from a human donor with COVID-19, enrolled during active disease. The donor label of this sample is uncertain. The genes are TRBV18 and TRBJ2-3, with a tentative D call TRBD2 (6 bases). Material for sequencing was peripheral blood. The CDR3 is CASSPGGLLTDTQYF. CDR3 in DNA: TGTGCCAGCTCACCGGGAGGACTCCTCACAGATACGCAGTATTTT.